This T cell receptor (beta chain) was captured by sequencing in a study of blood T cell repertoires in COVID-19. At the level of the study: Whether acute or convalescent, the COVID-19 samples came from the United States, Italy and Spain.

Some clones are missing from TCRdb's copy, which holds only in-frame ones; the method was immunoSEQ multiplex PCR. This sample carries roughly 300,000 clones, about 76% of them seen once, and the ten largest clones take about 3.2%. The CDR3 extends over 13 amino acids. Germline-derived CDR1 and CDR2 are SEHNR and FQNEAQ (reference sequence). The V gene lost 10 bases and the J gene lost 1 base, with 10 bases spanning the gap. V is TRBV7-9 and J is TRBJ2-2, with no clear D. The sequence came from a woman aged 60 to 75 with active or convalescent COVID-19. The source material was peripheral blood. The DNA for the CDR3 is TGTGCCACCCCTGGGCAGAACACCGGGGAGCTGTTTTTT. This encodes CATPGQNTGELFF.